This T cell receptor (beta chain) stems from a study of blood T cell repertoires in COVID-19. TCRdb keeps only in-frame clones here, not all; method: immunoSEQ multiplex PCR. The table lists more than 95,000 clones, roughly 87% of them singletons. The CDR3 totals 15 residues. Germline CDR1 reads SGHRS; CDR2 reads YFSETQ. V gave up 4 bases and J gave up 2 bases; unmatched junction bases: 6. The chain has TRBV5-1 and TRBJ2-3, with TRBD2 matching 8 bases. The specimen was peripheral blood. This TCR derives from a human donor in a cohort sampled during active COVID-19. This CDR3 is CASSPSGPLTDTQYF. The CDR3 nucleotides are TGCGCCAGCAGCCCTAGCGGGCCCCTCACAGATACGCAGTATTTT.